Listed below are T cell receptor beta chains from one sample, sequenced in a study of identical twins. TCRdb re-called the 5' RACE reads with MiXCR, one entry per CDR3 protein. The data show hundreds of thousands of distinct CDR3 sequences, less than 7% seen once. The specimen sequenced was naive T cells sorted from blood. Receptor source: a man younger than 30 in good health. Each CDR3 is given with its conserved first and last residue. D genes are given only for firm matches. Rows may omit the clone size; those that give it use once, few, many or a size class.

v_gene	d_gene	abundance	j_gene	CDR3nt	CDR3aa
TRBV7-6	NA	many	TRBJ2-1	TGTGCCAGCAGTCCTGATCCCGACTTGTTCTACAATGAGCAGTTCTTC	CASSPDPDLFYNEQFF
TRBV7-2	NA	many	TRBJ2-7	TGTGCCAGCAGCCCGATGGCGGGGATCTACGAGCAGTACTTC	CASSPMAGIYEQYF
TRBV12-3/TRBV12-4	NA	few	TRBJ1-2	TGTGCCAGCAGTTTAGGCGACACTTCTAACTATGGCTACACCTTC	CASSLGDTSNYGYTF
TRBV29-1	TRBD1	many	TRBJ2-5	TGCAGCGCAATGGACAGGGGGTTTGAGACCCAGTACTTC	CSAMDRGFETQYF
TRBV20-1	NA	NA	TRBJ2-5	TGCAGTGCTAGAGATGTGAAGGGGACGTTCCAAGAGACCCAGTACTTC	CSARDVKGTFQETQYF
TRBV5-1	NA	many	TRBJ2-3	TGCGCCAGCAGCGTGAGCGGGTCGTGGGTTTTAACTAGCACAGATACGCAGTATTTT	CASSVSGSWVLTSTDTQYF
TRBV10-3	NA	many	TRBJ2-7	TGTGCCATCCTAGGGGCAGCCTCCTACGAGCAGTACTTC	CAILGAASYEQYF
TRBV20-1	NA	many	TRBJ1-4	TGCAGTGCTAGAGTTGGCAGAGGCGATGAAAAACTGTTTTTT	CSARVGRGDEKLFF
TRBV5-1	NA	many	TRBJ2-2	TGCGCCAGCACACAGGGTGATAACACCGGGGAGCTGTTTTTT	CASTQGDNTGELFF
TRBV12-3/TRBV12-4	TRBD2	many	TRBJ2-1	TGTGCCAGCAGCCAAAGTCGGCTAGCGGAGGGCCAGGAGCAGTTCTTC	CASSQSRLAEGQEQFF
TRBV6-2/TRBV6-3	NA	few	TRBJ2-7	TGTGCCAGCAGTATCCGATCTACAGGGTTGCAGTACGAGCAGTACTTC	CASSIRSTGLQYEQYF
TRBV29-1	NA	many	TRBJ2-3	TGCAGCGTAGGGGACCGAAACACAGATACGCAGTATTTT	CSVGDRNTDTQYF
TRBV4-1	TRBD2	many	TRBJ2-1	TGCGCCAGCAGCCTCCTAGCGGGAGGGCTAAACAATGAGCAGTTCTTC	CASSLLAGGLNNEQFF